This is a list of T cell receptor beta chains from one sample in a study of neoadjuvant nivolumab and ipilimumab in lung cancer. The repertoire was sequenced with immunoSEQ multiplex PCR; TCRdb's copy has only in-frame clones and lacks some. The sample consists of 30,000 to 45,000 clones, 89% of them appearing once. The sample was peripheral blood, taken before neoadjuvant nivolumab, alone or with ipilimumab. The receptors stem from an adult with non-small cell lung cancer. The CDR3 runs from the conserved cysteine through the conserved F or W. Each record gives: J gene, D gene, clone size, V gene, CDR3 DNA, CDR3 protein. A D gene is named only where the DNA matches it firmly. Expanded clones get a size class; other rows say once, few or many, or leave the size out.

TRBJ2-4 - - TRBV9 TGTGCCAGCAGCGTAAGTCCAATAGCCAAAAACATTCAGTACTTC CASSVSPIAKNIQYF
TRBJ1-5 - - TRBV19 TGTGCCAGTAGTATGGGAGGCCCTCCCAGCAATCAGCCCCAGCATTTT CASSMGGPPSNQPQHF
TRBJ2-3 - - TRBV29-1 TGCAGCGTTAACCGGGACTCTAACACAGATACGCAGTATTTT CSVNRDSNTDTQYF
TRBJ2-1 - - TRBV9 TGTGCCAGCAGCGTAATTGGAAACTCCTACAATGAGCAGTTCTTC CASSVIGNSYNEQFF
TRBJ2-4 TRBD2 - TRBV5-3 TGTGCCAGAACCCTCGACGGGGAGGGCATTAGTTTTTTAGCCAAAAACATTCAGTACTTC CARTLDGEGISFLAKNIQYF
TRBJ1-1 - once TRBV7-2 TGTGCCAGCAGCTTGGCGGAAGGAGCTGAAGCTTTCTTT CASSLAEGAEAFF
TRBJ2-7 - - TRBV20-1 TGCAGTGGGGGAACCTACGAGCAGTACTTC CSGGTYEQYF
TRBJ1-2 TRBD1 - TRBV30 TGTGCCTGGAGTCTAATACCCGGGACAGGGGGCGCATATGGCTACATCTTC CAWSLIPGTGGAYGYIF
TRBJ1-2 - - TRBV4-1 TGCGCCAGCAGCCAGGTCGGGGGGCGCAGCTATGGCTACACCTTC CASSQVGGRSYGYTF
TRBJ2-3 - - TRBV7-2 TGTGCCAGCAGCTTAAGACCGACTCCGGTCACAGATACGCAGTATTTT CASSLRPTPVTDTQYF
TRBJ1-1 - once TRBV14 TGTGCCAGCAGCCAACGTGTGGGCAGGGAGGGGACGAACACTGAAGCTTTCTTT CASSQRVGREGTNTEAFF
TRBJ2-7 TRBD1 - TRBV30 TGTGCCTGGACTATGACAGGGATCTCCTACGAGCAGTACTTC CAWTMTGISYEQYF
TRBJ2-3 - - TRBV7-9 TGTGCCAGCAGCTCTTACGACGGAACAGATACGCAGTATTTT CASSSYDGTDTQYF
TRBJ2-7 - - TRBV19 TGTGCCAGTAGTATCCAGATATACTACGAGCAGTACTTC CASSIQIYYEQYF
TRBJ2-2 TRBD2 - TRBV2 TGTGCCAGCAGTCGGACTAGCGGGGGCACCGGGGAGCTGTTTTTT CASSRTSGGTGELFF
TRBJ2-1 TRBD2 - TRBV7-9 TGTGCCAGCATCCTCTGGACTAGCGGGAGTGGAGAGCAGTTCTTC CASILWTSGSGEQFF
TRBJ2-1 TRBD2 - TRBV6-4 TGTGCCAGCAAAACACTAGCGGGGGAAAGTAATGAGCAGTTCTTC CASKTLAGESNEQFF
TRBJ2-7 - - TRBV6-5 TGTGCCAGCAGTGCGCGGGCCCTCTCCTACGAGCAGTACTTC CASSARALSYEQYF
TRBJ2-7 TRBD2 - TRBV5-1 TGCGCCAGCAGCTTTGGCGGGAGGGGGGACGAGCAGTACTTC CASSFGGRGDEQYF
TRBJ1-2 - few TRBV7-8 TGTGCCAGCAGCGAGGGGGGAGGCTACACCTTC CASSEGGGYTF
TRBJ2-4 - once TRBV6-5 TGTGCCAGCAAACGACACCTAGCCAAAAACATTCAGTACTTC CASKRHLAKNIQYF